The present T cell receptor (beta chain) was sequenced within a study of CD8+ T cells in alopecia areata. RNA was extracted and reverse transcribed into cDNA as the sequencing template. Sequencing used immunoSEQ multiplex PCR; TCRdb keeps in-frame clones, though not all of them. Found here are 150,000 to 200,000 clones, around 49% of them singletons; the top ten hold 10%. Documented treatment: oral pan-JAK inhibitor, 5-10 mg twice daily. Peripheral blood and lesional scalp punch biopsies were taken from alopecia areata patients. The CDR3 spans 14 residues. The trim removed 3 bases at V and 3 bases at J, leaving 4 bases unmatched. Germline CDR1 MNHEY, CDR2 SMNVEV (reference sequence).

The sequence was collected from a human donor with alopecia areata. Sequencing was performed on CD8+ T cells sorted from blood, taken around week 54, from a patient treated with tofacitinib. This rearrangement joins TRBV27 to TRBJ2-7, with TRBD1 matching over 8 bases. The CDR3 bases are TGTGCCAGCAGTTTCTCGACAGGGGTCTACGAGCAGTACTTC. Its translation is CASSFSTGVYEQYF.